This paragraph covers one TCR beta chain sequence. This library used around 0.4 ug RNA and molecular barcoded adaptors spanning alpha/delta and beta/gamma chains. TCRdb passed the reads through MiXCR, listing each CDR3 protein once. Among approximately 58,000 distinct CDR3 sequences, 20% to 25% were seen once, and the ten largest hold approximately 18%. These data are taken from a study of read filtering for tumor transcriptome and immune sequencing. As for the study in general: 8 or 9 patients were R-ISS I, 16 were R-ISS II, over 5 were R-ISS III.

Germline V gene sequence: CDR1 SQVTM, CDR2 ANQGSEA. The CDR3 spans 13 residues. Trimming pared 7 bases from V and 2 bases from J, leaving 14 bases between. The chain uses TRBV29-1 and TRBJ2-5; D call uncertain. The source is a donor aged 40 or over with multiple myeloma. The sequenced sample consisted of a population of CD138-negative cells sorted from bone marrow. This CDR3 reads CSAGRRNQETQYF. The CDR3 bases are TGCAGCGCCGGCAGGAGAAATCAAGAGACCCAGTACTTC.